This T cell receptor beta chain was profiled in a study of response to subunit inactivated influenza vaccine. TCRdb fed the RT-PCR reads into MiXCR, producing one record per CDR3 protein. The profile shows under 950,000 distinct CDR3 sequences, 21% of them singletons. This clonotype was picked up a small number of times. Its matching antigen is unknown. Study results and caveats: Each seasonal flu vaccination may recruit only limited new T cells, authors suggested.

V trimming: 3 bases; J trimming: 6 bases; junction bases outside the gene matches: 2. Germline V gene lookup returns CDR1 KGHSH and CDR2 LQKENI. CDR3 size: 15 residues. The input for sequencing was PBMCs from blood, taken 4 to 6 days after vaccination. The origin of this receptor is a man aged 45-65 years who received an inactivated influenza vaccine. This sequence joins TRBV18 and TRBJ2-1; 13 nucleotides align to TRBD2. CDR3 sequence (DNA): TGTGCCAGCTCACCTCGGACTAGCGGGAGCAATGAGCAGTTCTTC. This codes for CASSPRTSGSNEQFF.